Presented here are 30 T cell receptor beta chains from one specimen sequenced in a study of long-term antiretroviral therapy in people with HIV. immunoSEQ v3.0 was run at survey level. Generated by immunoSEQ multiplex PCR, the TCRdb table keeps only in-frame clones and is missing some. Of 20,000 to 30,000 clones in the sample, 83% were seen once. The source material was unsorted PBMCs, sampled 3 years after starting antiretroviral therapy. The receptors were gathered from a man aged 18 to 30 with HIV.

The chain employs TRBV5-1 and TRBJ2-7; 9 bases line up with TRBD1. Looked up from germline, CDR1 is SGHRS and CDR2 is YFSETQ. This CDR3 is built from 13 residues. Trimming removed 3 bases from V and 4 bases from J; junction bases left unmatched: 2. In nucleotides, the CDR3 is TGCGCCAGCAGCTCGGGACAGGGTTACGAGCAGTACGTC. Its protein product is CASSSGQGYEQYV.

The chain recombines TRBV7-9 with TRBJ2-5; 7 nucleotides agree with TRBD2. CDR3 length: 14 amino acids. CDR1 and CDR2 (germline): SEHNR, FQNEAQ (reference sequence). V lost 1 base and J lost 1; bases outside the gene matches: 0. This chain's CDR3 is CASSLGGGQETQYF. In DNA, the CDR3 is TGTGCCAGCAGCTTAGGGGGGGGCCAAGAGACCCAGTACTTC.

Here the CDR3 DNA reads TGTGCCAGCAGTTTCCTCGACAGGATGGACAACTATGGCTACACCTTC. Translation: CASSFLDRMDNYGYTF. This rearrangement joins TRBV27 to TRBJ1-2; the D gene is possibly TRBD1 (6 bases). Germline CDR1 reads MNHEY; CDR2 reads SMNVEV (reference sequence). Trimming removed 3 bases at V and 2 bases at J, with 16 bases between. This CDR3 has 16 residues.

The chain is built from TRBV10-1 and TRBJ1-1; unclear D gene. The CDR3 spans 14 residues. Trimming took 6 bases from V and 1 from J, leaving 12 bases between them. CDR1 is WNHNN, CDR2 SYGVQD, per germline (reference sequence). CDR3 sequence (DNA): TGCGCCAGCAGCTACTTTCGGGGGAACACTGAAGCTTTCTTT. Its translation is CASSYFRGNTEAFF.

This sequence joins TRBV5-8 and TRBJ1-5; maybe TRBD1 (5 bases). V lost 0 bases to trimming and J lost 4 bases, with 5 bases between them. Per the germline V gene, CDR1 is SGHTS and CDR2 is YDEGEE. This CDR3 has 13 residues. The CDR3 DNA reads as TGTGCCAGCAGCTTGGGACAGAATCAGCCCCAGCATTTT. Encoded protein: CASSLGQNQPQHF.

The CDR3 nucleotides read TGTGCCACCTCCCGAGGAATAGAAGAGACCCAGTACTTC. Encoded protein: CATSRGIEETQYF. This chain connects TRBV15 to TRBJ2-5; D unresolved. Germline V gene lookup returns CDR1 LNHNV and CDR2 YYDKDF (reference sequence). The CDR3 length is 13 residues. Trimming removed 8 bases from V and 3 bases from J, with 13 bases in between.

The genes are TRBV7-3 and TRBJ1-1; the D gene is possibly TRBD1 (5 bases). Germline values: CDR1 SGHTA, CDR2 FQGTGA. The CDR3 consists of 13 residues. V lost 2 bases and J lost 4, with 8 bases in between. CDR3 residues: CASSLEGFTEAFF. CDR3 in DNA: TGTGCCAGCAGCTTAGAGGGGTTCACTGAAGCTTTCTTT.

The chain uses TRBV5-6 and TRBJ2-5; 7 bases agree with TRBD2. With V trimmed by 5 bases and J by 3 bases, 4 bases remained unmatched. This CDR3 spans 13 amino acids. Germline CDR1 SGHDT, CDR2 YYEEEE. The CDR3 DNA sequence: TGTGCCAGCAGTCGGGACTACGAAGAGACCCAGTACTTC. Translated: CASSRDYEETQYF.

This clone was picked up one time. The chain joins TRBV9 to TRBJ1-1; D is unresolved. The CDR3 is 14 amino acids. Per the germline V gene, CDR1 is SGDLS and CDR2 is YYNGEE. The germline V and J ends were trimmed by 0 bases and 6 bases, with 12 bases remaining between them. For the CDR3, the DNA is TGTGCCAGCAGCGTAGATTTCCACCCAGCTGAAGCTTTCTTT. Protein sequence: CASSVDFHPAEAFF.

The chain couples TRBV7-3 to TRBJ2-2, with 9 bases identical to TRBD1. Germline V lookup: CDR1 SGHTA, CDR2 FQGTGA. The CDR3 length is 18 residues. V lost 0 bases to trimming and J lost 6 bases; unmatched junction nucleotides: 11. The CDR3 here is CASSLTTPGQGAPGELFF. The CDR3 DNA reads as TGTGCCAGCAGCTTAACGACCCCGGGACAGGGCGCCCCCGGGGAGCTGTTTTTT.

Written as DNA, the CDR3 is TGTGCCAGTAGTCTCTCCGGGACAGGGGTCCCAGATACGCAGTATTTT. It encodes CASSLSGTGVPDTQYF. The chain couples TRBV19 to TRBJ2-3; the match to TRBD1 covers 10 bases. CDR1 and CDR2 from the germline V gene are LNHDA and SQIVND (reference sequence). The CDR3 totals 16 residues. V lost 5 bases, J lost 4 bases, and 9 bases stayed unmatched.

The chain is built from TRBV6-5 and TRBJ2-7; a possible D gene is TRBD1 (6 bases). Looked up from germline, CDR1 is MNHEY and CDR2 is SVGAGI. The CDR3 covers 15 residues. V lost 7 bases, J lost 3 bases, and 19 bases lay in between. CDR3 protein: CASTPSATGDYEQYF. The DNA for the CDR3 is TGTGCCAGCACTCCGTCGGCGACAGGAGACTACGAGCAGTACTTC.

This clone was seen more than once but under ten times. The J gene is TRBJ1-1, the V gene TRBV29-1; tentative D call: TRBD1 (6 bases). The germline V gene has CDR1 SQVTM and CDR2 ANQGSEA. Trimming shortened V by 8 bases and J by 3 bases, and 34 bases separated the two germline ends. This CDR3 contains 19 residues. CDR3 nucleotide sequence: TGCAGCTTCCGACCCGTAAGGGCAGGGGTAGGGGGGGGGTACACTGAAGCTTTCTTT. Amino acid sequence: CSFRPVRAGVGGGYTEAFF.

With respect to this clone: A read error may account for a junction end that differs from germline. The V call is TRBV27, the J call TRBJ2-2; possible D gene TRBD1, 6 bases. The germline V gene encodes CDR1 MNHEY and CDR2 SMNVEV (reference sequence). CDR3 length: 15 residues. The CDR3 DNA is TGTGCCAGCAGATTATTGGACAGCAACACCGGGGAGCTGTTTTTT. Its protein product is CASRLLDSNTGELFF.

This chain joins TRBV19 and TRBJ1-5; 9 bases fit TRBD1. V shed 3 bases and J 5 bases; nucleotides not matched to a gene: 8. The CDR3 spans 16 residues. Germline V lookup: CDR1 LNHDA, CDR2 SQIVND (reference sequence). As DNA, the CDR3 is TGTGCCAGTAGTATTCGACAGGGGGTAGGGGATCAGCCCCAGCATTTT. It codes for CASSIRQGVGDQPQHF.

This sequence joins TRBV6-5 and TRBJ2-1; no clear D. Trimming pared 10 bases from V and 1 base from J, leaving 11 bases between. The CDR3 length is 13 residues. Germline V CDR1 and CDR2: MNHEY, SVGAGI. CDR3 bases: TGTGCCACCAAAGCGATATCCTACAATGAGCAGTTCTTC. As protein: CATKAISYNEQFF.

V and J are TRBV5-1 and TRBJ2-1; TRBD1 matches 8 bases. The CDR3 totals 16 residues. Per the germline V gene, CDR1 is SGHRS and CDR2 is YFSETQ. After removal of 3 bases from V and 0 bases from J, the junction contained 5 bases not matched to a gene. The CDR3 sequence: CASSWTGSSSYNEQFF. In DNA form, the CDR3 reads TGCGCCAGCAGCTGGACAGGGTCGAGCTCCTACAATGAGCAGTTCTTC. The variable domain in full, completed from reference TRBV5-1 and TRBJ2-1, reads KAGVTQTPRYLIKTRGQQVTLSCSPISGHRSVSWYQQTPGQGLQFLFEYFSETQRNKGNFPGRFSGRQFSNSRSEMNVSTLELGDSALYLCASSWTGSSSYNEQFFGPGTRLTVL.

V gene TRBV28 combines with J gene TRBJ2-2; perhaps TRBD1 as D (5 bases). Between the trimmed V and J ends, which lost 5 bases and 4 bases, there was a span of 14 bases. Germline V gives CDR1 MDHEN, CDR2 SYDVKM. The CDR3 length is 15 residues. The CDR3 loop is CASSHRQNPTGELFF. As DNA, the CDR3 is TGTGCCAGCAGTCACAGACAGAACCCCACCGGGGAGCTGTTTTTT.

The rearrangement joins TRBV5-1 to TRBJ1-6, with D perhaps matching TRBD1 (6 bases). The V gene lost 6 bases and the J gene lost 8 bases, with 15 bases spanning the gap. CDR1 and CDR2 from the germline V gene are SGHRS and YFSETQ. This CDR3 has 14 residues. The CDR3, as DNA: TGCGCCAGCACGAGCGGGGACACCTATTCACCCCTCCACTTT. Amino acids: CASTSGDTYSPLHF.

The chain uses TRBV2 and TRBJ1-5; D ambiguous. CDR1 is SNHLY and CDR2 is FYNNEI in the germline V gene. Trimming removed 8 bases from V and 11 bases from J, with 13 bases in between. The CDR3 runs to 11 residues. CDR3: CASSLSSAQHF. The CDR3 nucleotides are TGTGCCAGCTCTCTTAGCTCCGCCCAGCATTTT.

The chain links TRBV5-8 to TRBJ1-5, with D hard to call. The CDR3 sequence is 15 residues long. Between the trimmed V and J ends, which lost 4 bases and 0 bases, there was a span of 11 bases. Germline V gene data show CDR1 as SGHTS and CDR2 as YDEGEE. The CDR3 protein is CASSGLGFSNQPQHF. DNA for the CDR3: TGTGCCAGCAGCGGATTGGGTTTTAGCAATCAGCCCCAGCATTTT.

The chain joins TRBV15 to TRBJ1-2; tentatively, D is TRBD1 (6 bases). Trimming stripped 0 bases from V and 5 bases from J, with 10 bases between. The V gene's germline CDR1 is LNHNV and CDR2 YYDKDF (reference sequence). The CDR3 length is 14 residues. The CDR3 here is CATSREGGAYGYTF. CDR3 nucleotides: TGTGCCACCAGCAGAGAAGGGGGGGCTTATGGCTACACCTTC.

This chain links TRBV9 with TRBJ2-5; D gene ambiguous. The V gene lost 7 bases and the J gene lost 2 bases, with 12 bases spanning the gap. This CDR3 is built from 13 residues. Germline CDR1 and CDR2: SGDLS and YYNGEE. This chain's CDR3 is CASSRSSQETQYF. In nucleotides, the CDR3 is TGTGCCAGCTCCCGGAGCAGTCAAGAGACCCAGTACTTC. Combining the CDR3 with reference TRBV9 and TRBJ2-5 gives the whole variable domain DSGVTQTPKHLITATGQRVTLRCSPRSGDLSVYWYQQSLDQGLQFLIQYYNGEERAKGNILERFSAQQFPDLHSELNLSSLELGDSALYFCASSRSSQETQYFGPGTRLLVL.

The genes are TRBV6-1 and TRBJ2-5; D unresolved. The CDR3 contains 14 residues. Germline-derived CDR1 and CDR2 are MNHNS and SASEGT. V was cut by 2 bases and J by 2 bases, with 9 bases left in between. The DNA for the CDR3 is TGTGCCAGCAGTGAATTGGGTGGACAAGAGACCCAGTACTTC. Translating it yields CASSELGGQETQYF.

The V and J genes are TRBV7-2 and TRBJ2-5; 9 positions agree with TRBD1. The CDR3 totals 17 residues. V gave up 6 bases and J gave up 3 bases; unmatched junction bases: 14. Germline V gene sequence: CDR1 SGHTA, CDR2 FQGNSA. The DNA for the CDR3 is TGTGCCAGCAGGGAACGGGGGAACAGGGGGCTAAAAGAGACCCAGTACTTC. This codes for CASRERGNRGLKETQYF. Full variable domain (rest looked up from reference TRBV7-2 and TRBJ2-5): GAGVSQSPSNKVTEKGKDVELRCDPISGHTALYWYRQSLGQGLEFLIYFQGNSAPDKSGLPSDRFSAERTGGSVSTLTIQRTQQEDSAVYLCASRERGNRGLKETQYFGPGTRLLVL.

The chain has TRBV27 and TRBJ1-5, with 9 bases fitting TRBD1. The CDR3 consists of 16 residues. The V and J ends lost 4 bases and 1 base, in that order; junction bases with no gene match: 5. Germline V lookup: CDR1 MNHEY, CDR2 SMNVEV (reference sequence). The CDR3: CASSWGTGSSNQPQHF. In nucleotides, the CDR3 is TGTGCCAGCAGTTGGGGGACAGGGTCGAGCAATCAGCCCCAGCATTTT.

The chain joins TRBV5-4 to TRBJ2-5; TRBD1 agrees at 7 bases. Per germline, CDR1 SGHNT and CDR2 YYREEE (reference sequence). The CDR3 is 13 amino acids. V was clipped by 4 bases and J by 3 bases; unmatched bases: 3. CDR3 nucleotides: TGTGCCAGCAGCCCCGGGACAGAAGAGACCCAGTACTTC. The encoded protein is CASSPGTEETQYF.

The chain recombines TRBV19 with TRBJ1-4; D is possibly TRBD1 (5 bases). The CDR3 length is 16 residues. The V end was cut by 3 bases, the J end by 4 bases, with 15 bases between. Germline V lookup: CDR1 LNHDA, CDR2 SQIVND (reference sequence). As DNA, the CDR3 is TGTGCCAGTAGTATGGCGATGACAGCCTTTAATGAAAAACTGTTTTTT. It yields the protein CASSMAMTAFNEKLFF.

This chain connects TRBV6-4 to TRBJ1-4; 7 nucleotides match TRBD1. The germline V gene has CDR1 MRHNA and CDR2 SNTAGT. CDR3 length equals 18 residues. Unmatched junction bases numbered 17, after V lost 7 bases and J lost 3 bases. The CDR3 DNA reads TGTGCCAGCACCCCTATTGGACAGGCAGGTGGAGCTAATGAAAAACTGTTTTTT. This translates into CASTPIGQAGGANEKLFF.

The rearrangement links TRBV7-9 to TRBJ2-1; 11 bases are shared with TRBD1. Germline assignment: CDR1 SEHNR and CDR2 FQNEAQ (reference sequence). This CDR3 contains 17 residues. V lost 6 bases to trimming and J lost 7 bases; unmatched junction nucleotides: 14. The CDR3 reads CASSPIRGQGDGNEQFF. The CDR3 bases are TGTGCCAGCAGTCCGATCAGGGGACAGGGGGATGGGAATGAGCAGTTCTTC.